Listed below are T cell receptor beta chains from one sample, sequenced in a study of blood T cell repertoires in COVID-19. This table comes from immunoSEQ multiplex PCR, and its TCRdb copy is limited to in-frame clones, with some not included. Of 55,000 to 75,000 clones listed, around 73% are singletons. Sequencing was carried out using peripheral blood. The receptors were sampled from a man of 80 years or more with active or convalescent COVID-19. Both conserved end residues are part of each CDR3. A D gene is named only where the DNA matches it firmly. A clone size is listed for some rows: how often the clone was seen (once, few, many), or a class if it is expanded.

few TRBJ2-5 TRBV10-3 TRBD2 CAISESTSGETQYF TGTGCCATCAGTGAGAGTACTAGCGGAGAGACCCAGTACTTC
once TRBJ1-1 TRBV19 - CASSIGGENTEAFF TGTGCCAGTAGTATAGGAGGAGAGAACACTGAAGCTTTCTTT
- TRBJ1-1 TRBV18 - CASSPRRDMGDTEAFF TGTGCCAGCTCCCCACGCCGGGACATGGGGGACACTGAAGCTTTCTTT
- TRBJ2-2 TRBV7-6 TRBD1 CASSQATGGGELFF TGTGCCAGCAGCCAAGCCACAGGGGGCGGGGAGCTGTTTTTT
- TRBJ2-2 TRBV7-8 - CASSYPGFSSGFSNTGELFF TGTGCCAGCAGCTATCCCGGCTTCAGCTCGGGATTTTCGAACACCGGGGAGCTGTTTTTT
few TRBJ1-2 TRBV7-2 TRBD1 CASSPGTEGSYGYTF TGTGCCAGCAGCCCTGGGACAGAAGGTAGCTATGGCTACACCTTC
once TRBJ2-3 TRBV19 - CASRRVGYTQYF TGTGCCAGCCGGCGGGTCGGATATACGCAGTATTTT
few TRBJ2-2 TRBV27 TRBD1 CASSLTGFGELFF TGTGCCAGCAGTTTGACAGGGTTCGGGGAGCTGTTTTTT
- TRBJ2-2 TRBV27 TRBD1 CASSTRQGSGELFF TGTGCCAGCAGTACCCGACAGGGCTCCGGGGAGCTGTTTTTT
few TRBJ2-6 TRBV11-2 TRBD2 CASSVSGGHSGANVLTF TGTGCCAGCAGCGTTAGCGGGGGCCACTCTGGGGCCAACGTCCTGACTTTC
- TRBJ2-7 TRBV7-9 - CASSLEGGFYEQYF TGTGCCAGCAGCTTAGAAGGGGGTTTCTACGAGCAGTACTTC
few TRBJ1-3 TRBV27 - CASSPRSGEPGNTIYF TGTGCCAGCAGTCCCCGCTCAGGGGAACCTGGAAACACCATATATTTT
- TRBJ1-4 TRBV7-9 TRBD1 CASSQIQGRGEKLFF TGTGCCAGCAGCCAAATACAGGGGAGAGGTGAAAAACTGTTTTTT
- TRBJ2-1 TRBV7-9 TRBD2 CASSFPPGTSGVTYNEQFF TGTGCCAGCAGCTTCCCCCCTGGGACTAGCGGGGTAACCTACAATGAGCAGTTCTTC
- TRBJ2-5 TRBV7-2 TRBD2 CASSLALAGETQYF TGTGCCAGCAGCTTAGCCCTAGCGGGAGAGACCCAGTACTTC
- TRBJ1-2 TRBV3-1/TRBV3-2 TRBD1 CASSQSAGTGSVSTF TGTGCCAGCAGCCAATCCGCCGGGACAGGATCAGTGAGTACCTTC
many TRBJ1-3 TRBV27 - CASSLQGTGNTIYF TGTGCCAGCAGTTTACAGGGAACTGGAAACACCATATATTTT
- TRBJ2-7 TRBV5-1 TRBD1 CASSLIPGQTYEQYF TGCGCCAGCAGCCTAATACCGGGACAGACCTACGAGCAGTACTTC
- TRBJ1-2 TRBV28 - CASSLSVFGYTF TGTGCCAGCAGTTTATCAGTGTTTGGCTACACCTTC
- TRBJ1-5 TRBV6-5 - CASSILEDQPQHF TGTGCCAGCAGTATCCTGGAGGATCAGCCCCAGCATTTT
once TRBJ2-1 TRBV7-9 - CASSPREAIGYNEQFF TGTGCCAGCAGCCCGCGGGAAGCGATAGGGTACAATGAGCAGTTCTTC
- TRBJ1-4 TRBV2 - CASRADSLNEKLFF TGTGCCAGCAGGGCGGACAGTCTTAATGAAAAACTGTTTTTT
- TRBJ2-7 TRBV5-1 - CASSPRTGGSYEQYF TGCGCCAGCAGCCCAAGGACCGGAGGTTCCTACGAGCAGTACTTC
many TRBJ1-6 TRBV5-1 - CASSLAPGEVWNSPLHF TGCGCCAGCAGCTTGGCACCAGGGGAAGTTTGGAATTCACCCCTCCACTTT
- TRBJ1-4 TRBV7-2 - CASSLAHSGVGEKLFF TGTGCCAGCAGCTTAGCGCACTCAGGGGTTGGTGAAAAACTGTTTTTT
- TRBJ2-3 TRBV15 TRBD2 CATSRPGRLDTQYF TGTGCCACCAGCAGACCCGGGAGGCTGGATACGCAGTATTTT
- TRBJ2-5 TRBV2 - CASSEVFRPGAGQETQYF TGTGCCAGCAGTGAAGTTTTTCGGCCTGGGGCGGGGCAAGAGACCCAGTACTTC
- TRBJ1-6 TRBV3-1/TRBV3-2 - CASSQGNRASPLHF TGTGCCAGCAGCCAGGGGAACAGGGCTTCACCCCTCCACTTT
few TRBJ2-1 TRBV3-1/TRBV3-2 - CASSQETGINNEQFF TGTGCCAGCAGCCAAGAGACAGGAATAAACAATGAGCAGTTCTTC
- TRBJ1-1 TRBV13 - CASSLVEDTEAFF TGTGCCAGCAGCTTAGTGGAGGACACTGAAGCTTTCTTT
- TRBJ1-1 TRBV6-2/TRBV6-3 - CASSYVGLNTEAFF TGTGCCAGCAGTTACGTGGGCCTGAACACTGAAGCTTTCTTT
- TRBJ2-1 TRBV10-3 TRBD2 CAIGDLGLAGNEQFF TGTGCCATCGGGGATCTGGGACTAGCGGGCAATGAGCAGTTCTTC
- TRBJ1-5 TRBV30 TRBD1 CAWRTDRGPVPLQPQHF TGTGCCTGGAGGACGGACAGGGGTCCGGTTCCCTTGCAGCCCCAGCATTTT
- TRBJ1-2 TRBV7-9 - CASSTTADRRYGYTF TGTGCCAGCAGCACCACCGCCGACAGGAGATATGGCTACACCTTC
- TRBJ1-6 TRBV27 - CASRTVNSPLHF TGTGCCAGCAGGACAGTAAATTCACCCCTCCACTTT
- TRBJ1-6 TRBV7-3 - CASSAQSHSPLHF TGTGCCAGCAGCGCTCAGTCGCACTCACCCCTCCACTTT
few TRBJ2-7 TRBV3-1/TRBV3-2 TRBD2 CASSQERERGADEQYF TGTGCCAGCAGCCAAGAGAGGGAGCGGGGTGCGGACGAGCAGTACTTC